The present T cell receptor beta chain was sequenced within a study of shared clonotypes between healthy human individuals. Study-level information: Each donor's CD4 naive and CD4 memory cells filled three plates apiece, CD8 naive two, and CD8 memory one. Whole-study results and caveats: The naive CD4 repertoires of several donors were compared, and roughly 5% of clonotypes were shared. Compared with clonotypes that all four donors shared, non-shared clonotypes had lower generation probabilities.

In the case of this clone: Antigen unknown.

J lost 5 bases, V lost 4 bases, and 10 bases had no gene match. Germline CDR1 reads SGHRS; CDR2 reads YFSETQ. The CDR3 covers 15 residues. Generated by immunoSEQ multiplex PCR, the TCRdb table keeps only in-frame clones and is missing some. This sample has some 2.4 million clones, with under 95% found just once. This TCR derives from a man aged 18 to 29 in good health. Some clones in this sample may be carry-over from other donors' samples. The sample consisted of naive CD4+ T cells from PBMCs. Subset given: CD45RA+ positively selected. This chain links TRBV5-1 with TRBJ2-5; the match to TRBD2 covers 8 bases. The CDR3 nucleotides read TGCGCCAGCAGCCCGGAAGCGGGAGTGGGGGAGACCCAGTACTTC. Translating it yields CASSPEAGVGETQYF.